This record looks at one TCR beta chain sequence and its context. These data come from a study of blood T cell repertoires in COVID-19. In the study overall: PBMCs, B-cell-depleted T cells, or T cells were the source of the cDNA or gDNA that made up the material.

The assay was immunoSEQ multiplex PCR, and TCRdb's table has in-frame clones only and misses some. The sample yields hundreds of thousands of clones, 85% seen once. The CDR3 runs to 18 residues. The rearrangement uses TRBV21-1 and TRBJ1-3; the listed D gene, TRBD1, was not tested against the DNA. TRBV21-1 is a pseudogene locus. This TCR was sampled from a woman aged 50 to 60 who had recovered from COVID-19. The sample was PBMCs or T cells enriched from blood (not recorded which). Here the CDR3 DNA reads TGTGCCAGCAGCAACCCGGGTGGCAGGGGTACTCCTGGAAACACCATATATTTT. Protein: CASSNPGGRGTPGNTIYF.